This paragraph covers one TCR beta chain sequence. The antigen remains unidentified. Germline-derived CDR1 and CDR2 are SNHLY and FYNNEI. The CDR3 sequence is 14 residues long. The trim removed 7 bases at V and 7 bases at J, leaving 8 bases unmatched. The source of the sample is a study of T cell responses to AZD1222 COVID-19 vaccine. Study outcomes and limitations: Spike was spanned by vaccine-associated CD4 TCRs, with dominance at 160-218 and 743-854. The study sampled repertoires only after the peak T cell response.

The protocol was immunoSEQ multiplex PCR, while the TCRdb copy is restricted to in-frame clones and leaves out a portion. The profile shows roughly 130,000 clones, more than 85% of them singletons. The material was peripheral blood, obtained on day 0 of AZD1222 vaccination. The rearrangement uses TRBV2 and TRBJ1-3, with TRBD1 matching over 9 bases. The clonotype originates from an adult in good health. CDR3 loop: CASTGQGHQNTIYF. DNA for the CDR3: TGTGCCAGCACGGGACAGGGTCACCAGAACACCATATATTTT.